These T cell receptor beta chains were read from a single sample in a study of T cell repertoires in cytomegalovirus infection. TCRdb re-called the reads with MiXCR, one entry per CDR3 protein. Counted here are 250,000 or so distinct CDR3 sequences, roughly 10% occurring once; the ten biggest clones make up approximately 15%. Sequenced material: PBMCs. The receptors here all came from a human donor in good health (CMV status not recorded). Some clones in this sample may be carry-over from other donors' samples. Both conserved end residues are part of each CDR3. D genes are given only for firm matches. Size tells how often a clone was seen (once, few, many) or the class of an expanded clone, and some rows leave it out.

.,TRBJ2-4,TRBD2,TRBV20-1,CSARGLRGVAKNIQYF,TGCAGTGCTAGAGGCCTCCGGGGGGTAGCCAAAAACATTCAGTACTTC
many,TRBJ2-3,TRBD2,TRBV2,CASSDLAGGPRTDTQYF,TGTGCCAGCAGTGACTTAGCGGGGGGCCCTCGCACAGATACGCAGTATTTT
many,TRBJ1-2,.,TRBV7-9,CASSFDRINYGYTF,TGTGCCAGCAGCTTCGACAGGATCAACTATGGCTACACCTTC
.,TRBJ1-1,.,TRBV19,CASSRGRANTEAFF,TGTGCCAGTAGCCGGGGCAGGGCGAACACTGAAGCTTTCTTT
.,TRBJ1-6,.,TRBV5-1,CASSEERSPLHF,TGCGCCAGCAGCGAGGAGAGGTCACCCCTCCACTTT
.,TRBJ1-1,.,TRBV29-1,CSVEDRRAFELNTEAFF,TGCAGCGTTGAAGATCGGAGGGCGTTTGAATTGAACACTGAAGCTTTCTTT
.,TRBJ1-1,.,TRBV20-1,CSARGPGGTEAFF,TGCAGTGCTAGAGGCCCCGGGGGAACTGAAGCTTTCTTT
few,TRBJ2-7,.,TRBV28,CASSPMAIHEQYF,TGTGCCAGCAGTCCCATGGCAATTCACGAGCAGTACTTC
many,TRBJ2-7,.,TRBV7-2,CASSAHSTVSYEQYF,TGTGCCAGCAGCGCCCACTCGACGGTCTCCTACGAGCAGTACTTC
many,TRBJ2-1,TRBD1,TRBV6-2/TRBV6-3,CASSYSGTAARGGEQFF,TGTGCCAGCAGTTACTCAGGGACAGCCGCTCGTGGGGGTGAGCAGTTCTTC
many,TRBJ1-1,.,TRBV7-2,CASSLKVGTEAFF,TGTGCCAGCAGCTTAAAAGTAGGCACTGAAGCTTTCTTT
few,TRBJ2-1,.,TRBV4-3,CASSQDPRAWDEQFF,TGCGCCAGCAGCCAAGATCCCAGGGCCTGGGATGAGCAGTTCTTC
many,TRBJ1-5,.,TRBV7-4,CASSREIGSNQPQHF,TGTGCCAGCAGCAGGGAAATAGGGAGCAATCAGCCCCAGCATTTT
few,TRBJ1-5,.,TRBV5-5,CASSSQPVSNQPQHF,TGTGCCAGCAGCTCCCAGCCTGTATCCAATCAGCCCCAGCATTTT
many,TRBJ2-1,.,TRBV12-3/TRBV12-4,CASSLSQGYNEQFF,TGTGCCAGCAGTCTGTCACAGGGTTACAATGAGCAGTTCTTC
many,TRBJ1-1,.,TRBV7-2,CASSSKGQLAFF,TGTGCCAGCAGCTCCAAAGGACAGTTGGCTTTCTTT
few,TRBJ2-7,.,TRBV20-1,CSARSDSYEQYF,TGCAGTGCTAGATCGGATTCCTACGAGCAGTACTTC
many,TRBJ2-5,.,TRBV7-2,CASDQDRETQYF,TGTGCCAGCGACCAGGACCGAGAGACCCAGTACTTC
many,TRBJ1-2,.,TRBV27,CASSTSTNYGYTF,TGTGCCAGCAGTACCTCTACTAACTATGGCTACACCTTC
many,TRBJ2-7,.,TRBV11-3,CASSLGGPSIYEQYF,TGTGCCAGCAGCTTAGGGGGTCCCTCGATCTACGAGCAGTACTTC
many,TRBJ1-1,.,TRBV28,CASSSTRLTEAFF,TGTGCCAGCAGTTCGACGCGGCTCACTGAAGCTTTCTTT
many,TRBJ1-4,.,TRBV7-2,CASSSRQATNEKLFF,TGTGCCAGCAGCTCCAGACAGGCAACTAATGAAAAACTGTTTTTT
many,TRBJ2-5,.,TRBV7-6,CASSLNTGETQYF,TGTGCCAGCAGCTTAAATACAGGGGAGACCCAGTACTTC
many,TRBJ2-1,.,TRBV6-8,CASSYDRYNEQFF,TGTGCCAGCAGTTACGACAGGTACAATGAGCAGTTCTTC
.,TRBJ2-2,TRBD1,TRBV28,CASSLDRADTGELFF,TGTGCCAGCAGTTTAGACAGGGCGGACACCGGGGAGCTGTTTTTT
many,TRBJ1-1,.,TRBV7-2,CASSARDGELNTEAFF,TGTGCCAGCAGCGCCCGGGACGGAGAGTTGAACACTGAAGCTTTCTTT
.,TRBJ2-1,.,TRBV12-3/TRBV12-4,CASSSEPPGHYNEQFF,TGTGCCAGCAGTTCCGAACCCCCAGGACACTACAATGAGCAGTTCTTC
few,TRBJ1-4,.,TRBV18,CASSSPPRGTNEKLFF,TGTGCCAGCTCATCACCCCCTCGAGGGACTAATGAAAAACTGTTTTTT
few,TRBJ1-6,.,TRBV28,CASSLKRANSPLHF,TGTGCCAGCAGTTTGAAGAGGGCGAATTCACCCCTCCACTTT
many,TRBJ1-1,TRBD1,TRBV7-2,CASSPRDTGVWTEAFF,TGTGCCAGCAGCCCGAGGGACACAGGGGTATGGACTGAAGCTTTCTTT
many,TRBJ1-1,.,TRBV5-4,CASSLAGIETEAFF,TGTGCCAGCAGCTTGGCAGGGATCGAAACTGAAGCTTTCTTT
many,TRBJ1-2,.,TRBV7-6,CASSLGAGYGYTF,TGTGCCAGCAGCCTAGGGGCAGGCTATGGCTACACCTTC
.,TRBJ2-7,.,TRBV7-9,CASSREATYEQYF,TGTGCCAGCAGCCGCGAGGCTACCTACGAGCAGTACTTC
many,TRBJ2-1,.,TRBV7-2,CASSPPRNEQFF,TGTGCCAGCAGCCCACCTAGGAATGAGCAGTTCTTC
many,TRBJ2-1,TRBD2,TRBV19,CASSTLAVYSYNEQFF,TGTGCCAGTAGTACGCTAGCGGTATACTCCTACAATGAGCAGTTCTTC
many,TRBJ2-1,.,TRBV7-2,CASSLAQGTYNEQFF,TGTGCCAGCAGCTTAGCCCAGGGGACCTACAATGAGCAGTTCTTC
few,TRBJ1-1,.,TRBV20-1,CSALRQSGNTEAFF,TGCAGTGCTCTCAGGCAGTCGGGGAACACTGAAGCTTTCTTT
many,TRBJ2-3,TRBD1,TRBV20-1,CSARRIDRGRTDTQYF,TGCAGTGCTAGACGTATCGACAGGGGGCGGACAGATACGCAGTATTTT
many,TRBJ1-1,TRBD1,TRBV5-6,CASSLGRGLTEAFF,TGTGCCAGCAGCTTGGGAAGGGGGCTGACTGAAGCTTTCTTT
few,TRBJ2-7,.,TRBV29-1,CSGQMTVPPYEQYF,TGCAGCGGCCAGATGACAGTCCCCCCCTACGAGCAGTACTTC
many,TRBJ2-1,TRBD2,TRBV7-9,CASSLGLAGDGNEQFF,TGTGCCAGCAGCTTGGGCCTAGCGGGAGACGGCAATGAGCAGTTCTTC
few,TRBJ2-1,TRBD1,TRBV7-2,CASSLSPTGNNEQFF,TGTGCCAGCAGCTTGTCCCCGACAGGGAACAATGAGCAGTTCTTC
many,TRBJ1-6,TRBD1,TRBV27,CASSFRDRGRSPLHF,TGTGCCAGCAGTTTCCGGGACAGGGGTCGATCACCCCTCCACTTT